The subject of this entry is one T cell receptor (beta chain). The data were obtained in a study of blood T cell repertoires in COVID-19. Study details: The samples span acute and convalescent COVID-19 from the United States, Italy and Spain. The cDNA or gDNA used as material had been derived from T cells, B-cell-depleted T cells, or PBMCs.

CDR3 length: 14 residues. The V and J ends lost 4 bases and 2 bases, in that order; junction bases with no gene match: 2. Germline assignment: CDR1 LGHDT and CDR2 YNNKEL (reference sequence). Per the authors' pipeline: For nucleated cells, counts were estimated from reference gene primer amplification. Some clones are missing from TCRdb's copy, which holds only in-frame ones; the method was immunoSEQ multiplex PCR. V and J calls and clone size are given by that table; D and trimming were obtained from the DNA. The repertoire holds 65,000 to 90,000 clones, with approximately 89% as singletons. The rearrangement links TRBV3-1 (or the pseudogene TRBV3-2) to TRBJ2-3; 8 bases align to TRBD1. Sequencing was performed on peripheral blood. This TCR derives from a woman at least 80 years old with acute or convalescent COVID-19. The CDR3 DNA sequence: TGTGCCAGCAGCCCGACAGGGGCCACAGATACGCAGTATTTT. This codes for CASSPTGATDTQYF.